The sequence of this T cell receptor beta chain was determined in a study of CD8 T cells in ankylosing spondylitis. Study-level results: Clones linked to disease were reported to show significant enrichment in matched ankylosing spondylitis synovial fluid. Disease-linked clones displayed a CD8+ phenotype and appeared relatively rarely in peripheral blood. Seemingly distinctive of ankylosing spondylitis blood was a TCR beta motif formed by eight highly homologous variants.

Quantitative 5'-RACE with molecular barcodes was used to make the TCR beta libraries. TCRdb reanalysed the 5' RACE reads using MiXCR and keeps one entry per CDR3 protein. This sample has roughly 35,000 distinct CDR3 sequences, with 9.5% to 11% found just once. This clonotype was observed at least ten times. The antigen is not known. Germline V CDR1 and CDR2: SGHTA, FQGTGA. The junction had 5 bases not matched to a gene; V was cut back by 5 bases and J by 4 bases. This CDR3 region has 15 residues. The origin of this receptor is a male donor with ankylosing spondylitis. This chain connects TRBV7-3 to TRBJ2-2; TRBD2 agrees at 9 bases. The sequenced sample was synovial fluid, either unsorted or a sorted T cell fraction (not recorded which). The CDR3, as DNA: TGTGCCAGCAGCCCAGGGACTAGCAGCACCGGGGAGCTGTTTTTT. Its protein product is CASSPGTSSTGELFF.